These 10 T cell receptor beta chains were sequenced from one sample in a study of blood T cells in healthy people across ages. Next came a second PCR, run for about 7 to 12 cycles, which used a sample-barcoded 5' primer along with a J-beta primer mix. In TCRdb, the 5' RACE reads were re-called with MiXCR into one record per CDR3 protein. In the table there are 750,000 to 1,000,000 distinct CDR3 sequences, 25% to 35% of which are singletons. The same sample was also studied in work on T cells of mothers and their children.

Input material: blood. The receptors originated from a woman aged 35 to 49 in good health.

The chain links TRBV20-1 to TRBJ1-6, with 10 positions matching TRBD1. This CDR3 region has 15 residues. V trimming: 5 bases; J trimming: 9 bases; junction bases outside the gene matches: 10. Germline V CDR1 and CDR2: DFQATT, SNEGSKA (reference sequence). The CDR3 DNA reads as TGCAGTGCTCCTCGACAGGGGGCGAACGGTTCACCCCTCCACTTT. It is translated as CSAPRQGANGSPLHF.

This clonotype appeared a few times. The chain carries TRBV6-5 and TRBJ2-1, with TRBD2 as a possible D gene (7 bases). From germline, CDR1 is MNHEY and CDR2 SVGAGI. V was cut by 4 bases and J by 6 bases, with 19 bases left in between. CDR3 length: 16 amino acids. CDR3 residues: CASSSPRGAMFNEQFF. The CDR3 DNA reads as TGTGCCAGCAGTTCCCCCCGGGGGGCAATGTTCAATGAGCAGTTCTTC.

This clonotype was recorded at least ten times. The CDR3 is CSARGRGRPEAFF. In DNA, the CDR3 is TGCAGTGCTAGAGGACGGGGGCGCCCTGAAGCTTTCTTT. The chain has TRBV20-1 and TRBJ1-1; the D gene is possibly TRBD1 (6 bases). Trimming took 1 base from V and 6 from J, leaving 12 bases between them. Germline CDR1 and CDR2: DFQATT and SNEGSKA (reference sequence). This CDR3 is 13 amino acids long.

As for this clonotype: A much larger clone lies a single base off, so this may be a read error. This sequence joins TRBV6-1 and TRBJ2-1, with unresolved D. CDR3 size: 12 residues. Trimming stripped 6 bases from V and 7 bases from J, with 10 bases between. Germline CDR1 MNHNS, CDR2 SASEGT. CDR3 nucleotide sequence: TGTGCCAGCAGACATCTAACGAATGAGCAGTTCTTC. This gives the protein CASRHLTNEQFF.

This clonotype appeared many times. The genes are TRBV28 and TRBJ2-1; D might be TRBD1 (5 bases). CDR1 MDHEN and CDR2 SYDVKM come from the germline V gene. The CDR3 consists of 14 residues. The V gene lost 3 bases and the J gene lost 6 bases, with 12 bases spanning the gap. The CDR3 nucleotides are TGTGCCAGCAGTTTTTCGGGCAGGGTCAATGAGCAGTTCTTC. Its protein is CASSFSGRVNEQFF.

The CDR3 reads CASSSNQGARTDTQYF. CDR3 coding DNA: TGCGCCAGCAGCTCCAATCAGGGGGCTAGGACAGATACGCAGTATTTT. The chain uses TRBV5-1 and TRBJ2-3, with TRBD1 matching over 8 bases. CDR3 length: 16 residues. The ends lost 3 bases at V and 3 bases at J; junction bases unmatched: 9. Germline V gene lookup returns CDR1 SGHRS and CDR2 YFSETQ.

There are many counts of this clonotype. V is TRBV11-2 and J is TRBJ2-5; 9 bases match TRBD2. The germline CDR1 and CDR2 sequences are SGHAT and FQNNGV. J lost 2 bases, V lost 5 bases, and 9 bases had no gene match. The CDR3 is made up of 16 amino acids. CDR3 coding DNA: TGTGCCAGCAGCGCGACTAGCGGTGTGATACAAGAGACCCAGTACTTC. This translates into CASSATSGVIQETQYF.

This chain uses TRBV18 with TRBJ2-2, with D unresolved. The CDR3 is made up of 14 amino acids. CDR1 is KGHSH, CDR2 LQKENI, per germline. Between the trimmed V and J ends, which lost 5 bases and 2 bases, there was a span of 9 bases. DNA of the CDR3: TGTGCCAGCTCAGGGGTCAGAAACACCGGGGAGCTGTTTTTT. Its protein is CASSGVRNTGELFF.

The J gene is TRBJ2-1, the V gene TRBV28, with 11 positions matching TRBD2. The CDR3 is 15 amino acids. Germline CDR1 reads MDHEN; CDR2 reads SYDVKM. The ends lost 7 bases at V and 4 bases at J; junction bases unmatched: 6. CDR3 sequence reads: CASTLGLAEYNEQFF. The CDR3 DNA sequence: TGTGCCAGCACCCTGGGACTAGCGGAGTACAATGAGCAGTTCTTC.

The sample holds one count of this clonotype. A much larger clonotype is one base distant, so this may be a read error. This chain joins TRBV5-4 and TRBJ2-1; 8 nucleotides match TRBD2. Judging by the DNA end, TRBJ2-7 fits better; the J call may be wrong. CDR1 and CDR2 (germline): SGHNT, YYREEE (reference sequence). This CDR3 is 15 amino acids long. The CDR3 DNA reads as TGTGCCAGCAGCTTGGGCGGGGGGTTCTACAATGAGCAGTACTTC. Translation: CASSLGGGFYNEQYF.